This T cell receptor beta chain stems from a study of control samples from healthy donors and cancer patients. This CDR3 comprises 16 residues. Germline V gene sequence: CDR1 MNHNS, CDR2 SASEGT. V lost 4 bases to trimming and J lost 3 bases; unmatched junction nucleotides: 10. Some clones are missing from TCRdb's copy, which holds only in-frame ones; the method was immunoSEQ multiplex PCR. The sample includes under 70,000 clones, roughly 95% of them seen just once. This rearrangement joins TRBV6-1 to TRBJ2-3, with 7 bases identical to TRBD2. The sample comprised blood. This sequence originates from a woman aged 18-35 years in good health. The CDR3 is CASSGGMGGGTDTQYF. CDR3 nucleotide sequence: TGTGCCAGCAGTGGGGGAATGGGCGGGGGAACAGATACGCAGTATTTT.